The 19 T cell receptor beta chains presented below share a single source sample, sequenced in a study of blood T cell repertoires in COVID-19. The table came from immunoSEQ multiplex PCR; TCRdb's copy has only in-frame clones and leaves some out. The table has around 140,000 clones, about 89% seen once; the top ten hold 18%. Sequencing was done on a sample of peripheral blood. The receptors derive from a man aged 50 to 59 with active or convalescent COVID-19.

This clone was detected only a few times. The chain couples TRBV5-4 to TRBJ2-7; tentative D call: TRBD2 (6 bases). With 0 bases removed from V and 2 bases from J, the gap between germline ends came to 9 bases. The CDR3 totals 14 residues. Germline V gene lookup returns CDR1 SGHNT and CDR2 YYREEE (reference sequence). CDR3 in amino acids: CASSLDAGPYEQYF. CDR3 nucleotides: TGTGCCAGCAGCTTGGATGCGGGGCCCTACGAGCAGTACTTC.

The chain carries TRBV7-9 and TRBJ2-7, with TRBD2 identical over 9 bases. V trimming: 6 bases; J trimming: 4 bases; junction bases outside the gene matches: 7. The germline V gene has CDR1 SEHNR and CDR2 FQNEAQ (reference sequence). The CDR3 has 14 residues. CDR3 sequence: CASRGGSGSYEQYF. The CDR3 DNA is TGTGCCAGCAGGGGGGGTAGCGGGAGTTACGAGCAGTACTTC.

This clone was seen only once. V and J are TRBV30 and TRBJ2-7; the D gene is possibly TRBD2 (6 bases). Germline loops: CDR1 GTSNPN, CDR2 SVGIG (reference sequence). V was cut by 5 bases and J by 0 bases, with 14 bases left in between. The CDR3 has 14 residues. Here the CDR3 reads CAWAYGGSSYEQYF. The CDR3 DNA sequence: TGTGCCTGGGCTTATGGGGGGAGCTCCTACGAGCAGTACTTC.

This chain joins TRBV2 and TRBJ2-5; 12 bases line up with TRBD2. With 7 bases clipped from V and 4 bases from J, the junction kept 7 bases outside the gene matches. This CDR3 has 15 amino acids. Per germline, CDR1 SNHLY and CDR2 FYNNEI. The CDR3 is CASTRTSGVAETQYF. CDR3 nucleotides: TGTGCCAGCACCCGGACTAGCGGGGTAGCAGAGACCCAGTACTTC.

The rearrangement uses TRBV18 and TRBJ2-7; 7 bases line up with TRBD2. The CDR3 runs to 13 residues. The V and J ends lost 5 bases and 4 bases, in that order; junction bases with no gene match: 5. Germline V gene data show CDR1 as KGHSH and CDR2 as LQKENI. CDR3 amino acids: CASSAGDWYEQYF. CDR3 bases: TGTGCCAGCTCAGCGGGAGACTGGTACGAGCAGTACTTC.

The chain combines TRBV20-1 with TRBJ2-7; D is unresolved. Germline lookup yields CDR1 DFQATT and CDR2 SNEGSKA (reference sequence). The CDR3 is 14 amino acids. Trimming shortened V by 3 bases and J by 1 base, and 13 bases separated the two germline ends. This CDR3 reads CSASGQISSYEQYF. The CDR3 DNA is TGCAGTGCTAGTGGGCAGATAAGTTCCTACGAGCAGTACTTC.

This rearrangement joins TRBV7-8 to TRBJ1-1; the D gene is possibly TRBD1 (5 bases). The CDR3 loop spans 16 amino acids. CDR1 SGHVS and CDR2 FQNEAQ come from the germline V gene. V was clipped by 5 bases and J by 5 bases, with 21 bases between them. The CDR3 spells CASSLEIRVGGTEAFF. The CDR3 region has the DNA TGTGCCAGCAGCCTCGAGATCAGGGTGGGAGGGACTGAAGCTTTCTTT.

The rearrangement joins TRBV3-1 (or the pseudogene TRBV3-2) to TRBJ2-5; TRBD1 agrees at 8 bases. The CDR3 loop spans 17 amino acids. V gave up 1 base and J gave up 2 bases; unmatched junction bases: 9. Per the germline V gene, CDR1 is LGHDT and CDR2 is YNNKEL (reference sequence). In DNA form, the CDR3 reads TGTGCCAGCAGCCAAGCCCCGGACAGGGCGCATCAAGAGACCCAGTACTTC. Its protein is CASSQAPDRAHQETQYF.

V and J are TRBV19 and TRBJ1-1; a weak D match, TRBD1 (5 bases). Between the trimmed V and J ends, which lost 0 bases and 4 bases, there was a span of 9 bases. The CDR3 has 14 residues. CDR1 is LNHDA, CDR2 SQIVND, per germline (reference sequence). The CDR3 loop is CASSIDRVTTEAFF. CDR3 DNA sequence: TGTGCCAGTAGTATAGACAGGGTGACCACTGAAGCTTTCTTT.

CDR3 DNA: TGCGCCAGCAGCTTGGGGCTAGATTACACAGATACGCAGTATTTT. It translates to CASSLGLDYTDTQYF. The chain has TRBV5-1 and TRBJ2-3; D is unresolved. V lost 0 bases and J 2 bases, leaving 10 bases between the germline ends. The CDR3 contains 15 residues. Looked up from germline, CDR1 is SGHRS and CDR2 is YFSETQ.

The table lists this clone with a count of one. The chain recombines TRBV19 with TRBJ2-1; TRBD2 agrees at 7 bases. Looked up from germline, CDR1 is LNHDA and CDR2 is SQIVND (reference sequence). The CDR3 loop spans 12 amino acids. V shed 7 bases and J 8 bases; nucleotides not matched to a gene: 5. The CDR3 coding sequence is TGTGCCAGTACTGGCGGGGGTCATGAGCAGTTCTTC. Translation: CASTGGGHEQFF. The variable domain in full, with the rest retrieved from reference TRBV19 and TRBJ2-1, is DGGITQSPKYLFRKEGQNVTLSCEQNLNHDAMYWYRQDPGQGLRLIYYSQIVNDFQKGDIAEGYSVSREKKESFPLTVTSAQKNPTAFYLCASTGGGHEQFFGPGTRLTVL.

This clone came up a few times. The gene calls are TRBV11-2 and TRBJ2-7, with D possibly matching TRBD2 (6 bases). V was trimmed by 4 bases and J by 4 bases, leaving 14 bases between them. Per germline, CDR1 SGHAT and CDR2 FQNNGV. CDR3 size: 14 residues. The CDR3 loop reads CASSSGAGVYEQYF. In nucleotides, the CDR3 is TGTGCCAGCAGCTCGGGAGCCGGGGTTTACGAGCAGTACTTC.

The chain recombines TRBV15 with TRBJ1-5; 8 nucleotides line up with TRBD1. Trimming at V came to 2 bases and at J to 3 bases, leaving 9 bases not matched to a gene. This CDR3 contains 17 residues. Germline assignment: CDR1 LNHNV and CDR2 YYDKDF (reference sequence). The CDR3, as DNA: TGTGCCACCAGCAGAAAGCTCACGACAGGGGCCAATCAGCCCCAGCATTTT. Protein: CATSRKLTTGANQPQHF.

The table lists this clone with a count of one. The chain recombines TRBV6-5 with TRBJ2-7, with 8 bases identical to TRBD1. Per germline, CDR1 MNHEY and CDR2 SVGAGI. The CDR3 has 14 residues. V shed 7 bases and J 4 bases; nucleotides not matched to a gene: 9. DNA for the CDR3: TGTGCCAGCACCCCACGGAACAGGGGGTACGAGCAGTACTTC. This codes for CASTPRNRGYEQYF.

This clone was observed a few times. J is TRBJ1-1 and V is TRBV7-8, with D perhaps matching TRBD1 (6 bases). V shed 5 bases and J shed 5 bases, with 9 bases lying between them. The V gene's germline CDR1 is SGHVS and CDR2 FQNEAQ. This CDR3 has 12 residues. Here the CDR3 reads CASSPQGTEAFF. CDR3 in DNA: TGTGCCAGCAGCCCGCAGGGGACTGAAGCTTTCTTT.

The rearrangement uses TRBV12-5 and TRBJ1-3; possible D gene TRBD1, 5 bases. CDR1 and CDR2 (germline): LGHNT, FRNRAP. The ends were cut back, 5 bases at V and 2 bases at J, with 13 bases in the middle. The CDR3 sequence is 15 residues long. The DNA of the CDR3 is TGTGCTAGTGGTCCTCAGGGACTGGCTGGAAACACCATATATTTT. The encoded protein is CASGPQGLAGNTIYF. The entire variable domain, with the rest obtained from reference TRBV12-5 and TRBJ1-3, is as follows: DARVTQTPRHKVTEMGQEVTMRCQPILGHNTVFWYRQTMMQGLELLAYFRNRAPLDDSGMPKDRFSAEMPDATLATLKIQPSEPRDSAVYFCASGPQGLAGNTIYFGEGSWLTVV.

V is TRBV9 and J is TRBJ1-3; D unresolved. V was trimmed by 4 bases and J by 0 bases, leaving 11 bases between them. This CDR3 has 15 residues. Germline V gene data show CDR1 as SGDLS and CDR2 as YYNGEE. The CDR3 region has the DNA TGTGCCAGCAGCCCGCGTAGCCTCTCTGGAAACACCATATATTTT. Translation: CASSPRSLSGNTIYF.

The V call is TRBV2, the J call TRBJ2-1; 11 bases align to TRBD2. This CDR3 has 15 amino acids. CDR1 is SNHLY, CDR2 FYNNEI, per germline. The junction had 1 base not matched to a gene; V was cut back by 2 bases and J by 4 bases. The CDR3 is CASSETSGGYNEQFF. Written as DNA, the CDR3 is TGTGCCAGCAGTGAAACTAGCGGGGGTTACAATGAGCAGTTCTTC.

The chain couples TRBV5-4 to TRBJ1-2; TRBD1 matches 8 bases. CDR1 and CDR2 from the germline V gene are SGHNT and YYREEE (reference sequence). The CDR3 runs to 16 residues. V was clipped by 4 bases and J by 8 bases; unmatched bases: 16. CDR3 sequence: CASSRGGGTGRRGYTF. The CDR3 DNA reads TGTGCCAGCAGCAGGGGGGGCGGGACAGGCCGTCGGGGCTACACCTTC.